The clone carrying this TCR beta chain was seen only a few times. Its matching antigen is unknown. The length of the CDR3 is 13 residues. CDR1 is SEHNR, CDR2 FQNEAQ, per germline (reference sequence). Trimming cost V 1 base and J 9 bases, with 10 bases left between them. The source material, RNA transcripts, was used to amplify TCR beta CDR3 regions. An initial round of RT-PCR targeting the TCR CDR3 relied on the HTBI primer set. TCRdb ran MiXCR on the multiplex PCR reads and lists one entry per CDR3 protein. In the table there are roughly 700,000 distinct CDR3 sequences, 30% to 40% of which are singletons. The sample belongs to a study of T cells in Graves' hyperthyroidism and ophthalmopathy. Findings and limits, study-wide: Model predictions of ophthalmopathy came a median roughly 6.7 months before onset.

The source material was blood. The TCR sequence derives from a woman aged 40 to 49 with Graves' hyperthyroidism. This chain joins TRBV7-9 and TRBJ1-5, with D unclear. The CDR3 loop is CASSLEGWWPQHF. The DNA of the CDR3 is TGTGCCAGCAGCTTAGAGGGTTGGTGGCCCCAGCATTTT.